The TCR beta chain under discussion was sequenced for a study of regulatory T cells in long-lasting Graves disease. This clonotype was counted many times. Antigen unknown. Study results and caveats: Patients with persistent disease showed a bias toward TRBV28, TRBJ1-2 and TRBJ2-5.

According to the study, TCR beta libraries were built with iRepertoire HTBI primers and CDR3-region Arm-PCR. TCRdb re-called the multiplex PCR reads through MiXCR, storing one row per CDR3 protein. The sample lists 250,000 to 300,000 distinct CDR3 sequences; under 20% were seen once. Indicated time point: newly diagnosed GD, antithyroid drugs for less than 3 months. Extracted PBMC RNA gave rise to the TCR library. The CDR3 is made up of 15 amino acids. V was clipped by 3 bases and J by 2 bases, with 14 bases between them. Germline CDR1 is SGHNT and CDR2 is YYREEE (reference sequence). These data were also filed under a second study, of T cells in Graves' hyperthyroidism and ophthalmopathy. That work states: No ophthalmopathy progression within 18 months constituted stable Graves' hyperthyroidism.

The sequence was collected from a woman in her 30s with Graves disease. The material sequenced was peripheral blood mononuclear cells (PBMCs), taken at new diagnosis, from a patient treated with antithyroid drugs. This chain links TRBV5-4 with TRBJ1-2; tentative D call: TRBD1 (6 bases). The DNA of the CDR3 is TGTGCCAGCAGCTCCGGGGGGCGGGCAAACTATGGCTACACCTTC. Translation gives CASSSGGRANYGYTF.